The rows below give T cell receptor beta chains drawn from one sample of a study of cytomegalovirus exposure and HLA in healthy donors. Method: immunoSEQ multiplex PCR; TCRdb's copy keeps in-frame clones and lacks some. The profile shows some 140,000 clones, 65% to 75% of them singletons. Material: PBMCs. The receptors were gathered from a man between 18 and 35 years old in good health and CMV-seronegative. CDR3s include the opening cysteine and the closing phenylalanine or tryptophan. The D gene is left open where the match is weak. Expanded clones get a size class; other rows say once, few or many, or leave the size out.

cdr3_aa cdr3_nt v_call d_call j_call clone_size
CASSLHFSYEQYF TGTGCCAGTAGTTTGCACTTCTCCTACGAGCAGTACTTC TRBV19 . TRBJ2-7 .
CASSPFNSPLHF TGTGCCAGCTCACCCTTCAATTCACCCCTCCACTTT TRBV18 . TRBJ1-6 .
CASSYSRQGRTGELFF TGTGCCAGCAGTTATTCTAGACAGGGGAGGACCGGGGAGCTGTTTTTT TRBV6-7 TRBD1 TRBJ2-2 .
CASSPSGGNTGELFF TGTGCCAGCAGCCCTAGCGGGGGGAACACCGGGGAGCTGTTTTTT TRBV7-9 TRBD2 TRBJ2-2 few
CASSSRDRATGELFF TGTGCCAGCAGTTCCCGGGACAGGGCCACCGGGGAGCTGTTTTTT TRBV27 TRBD1 TRBJ2-2 .
CASSLLGTEETQYF TGCGCCAGCAGCCTATTAGGGACAGAAGAGACCCAGTACTTC TRBV5-1 TRBD1 TRBJ2-5 .
CATSRVVLGGRVGYEQYF TGTGCCACCAGCAGAGTTGTTCTCGGGGGTAGGGTCGGCTACGAGCAGTACTTC TRBV15 . TRBJ2-7 .
CASSATGGDVDTQYF TGTGCCAGCAGTGCGACAGGGGGCGACGTAGATACGCAGTATTTT TRBV6-6 TRBD1 TRBJ2-3 .
CASSLQQVNTEAFF TGTGCCAGCAGCCTTCAACAGGTGAACACTGAAGCTTTCTTT TRBV9 . TRBJ1-1 .
CASSLGGLSQGYGYTF TGTGCCAGCAGTTTGGGGGGATTGAGCCAGGGCTATGGCTACACCTTC TRBV27 . TRBJ1-2 .
CASSQVGSYYEQYF TGCGCCAGCAGCCAAGTTGGGAGTTACTACGAGCAGTACTTC TRBV4-3 . TRBJ2-7 .
CASSFAGPREAFF TGTGCCAGCAGCTTTGCGGGCCCCCGAGAAGCTTTCTTT TRBV11-2 . TRBJ1-1 .
CASSRKIGLAGTGELFF TGTGCCAGCAGTCGGAAAATAGGACTAGCGGGTACCGGGGAGCTGTTTTTT TRBV28 TRBD2 TRBJ2-2 .
CASSQSWDRAHEQYF TGCGCCAGCAGCCAAAGTTGGGACAGGGCCCACGAGCAGTACTTC TRBV4-1 TRBD1 TRBJ2-7 few
CASSTRNNSPLHF TGTGCCAGTTCGACAAGAAATAATTCACCCCTCCACTTT TRBV27 . TRBJ1-6 .
CASSIDRGRRESNQPQHF TGTGCCAGTAGTATTGACAGGGGGCGAAGGGAGAGCAATCAGCCCCAGCATTTT TRBV19 TRBD1 TRBJ1-5 .
CASSGGQGQRILTEQFF TGTGCCAGCAGTGGGGGACAGGGACAGCGGATTCTCACTGAGCAGTTCTTC TRBV2 TRBD1 TRBJ2-1 .
CASSTRHDRDYGYTF TGTGCCAGTAGTACGCGACACGATCGAGACTATGGCTACACCTTC TRBV19 . TRBJ1-2 .
CASSFPGAANTQYF TGTGCCAGCAGCTTTCCAGGAGCGGCTAATACGCAGTATTTT TRBV5-6 . TRBJ2-3 .
CASSPSMAGINEKLFF TGTGCCAGCTCACCATCAATGGCCGGGATTAATGAAAAACTGTTTTTT TRBV18 . TRBJ1-4 few
CASSIPDRDEKLFF TGTGCCAGTAGTATCCCAGACAGGGATGAAAAACTGTTTTTT TRBV19 TRBD1 TRBJ1-4 .
CASKLTGTSDETQYF TGTGCCTCGAAACTGACCGGGACTAGCGACGAGACCCAGTACTTC TRBV27 TRBD2 TRBJ2-5 .
CASSLGLQEETQYF TGCGCCAGCAGCTTGGGACTGCAAGAAGAGACCCAGTACTTC TRBV5-1 . TRBJ2-5 .
CAISGQVNTEAFF TGTGCCATCAGCGGACAGGTAAACACTGAAGCTTTCTTT TRBV10-3 TRBD1 TRBJ1-1 .
CASRGPDSPYNEQFF TGTGCCAGTAGGGGCCCGGACTCCCCATACAATGAGCAGTTCTTC TRBV19 . TRBJ2-1 .
CASSFDRTGDRTQYF TGTGCCAGCAGCTTCGACCGGACAGGGGATCGCACGCAGTATTTT TRBV2 TRBD1 TRBJ2-3 medium-sized
CASSWTGFEDYGYTF TGTGCCAGCAGTTGGACAGGGTTCGAGGACTATGGCTACACCTTC TRBV6-5 TRBD1 TRBJ1-2 .
CASSSHSPETGGYGYTF TGTGCCAGCAGTTCTCATAGTCCCGAGACAGGGGGGTATGGCTACACCTTC TRBV28 TRBD1 TRBJ1-2 few
CASRPIGTFSDQPQHF TGTGCCAGCCGGCCGATCGGGACTTTCAGCGATCAGCCCCAGCATTTT TRBV2 . TRBJ1-5 few
CASSEFPRNSPLHF TGTGCCAGCAGTGAATTCCCACGGAATTCACCCCTCCACTTT TRBV2 . TRBJ1-6 .
CASSQGNGAGVSETQYF TGTGCCAGCAGCCAAGGGAACGGAGCGGGGGTAAGCGAGACCCAGTACTTC TRBV4-2 TRBD2 TRBJ2-5 .
CASSLDPGTAAYNEQFF TGTGCCAGCAGCTTAGATCCCGGGACAGCGGCTTACAATGAGCAGTTCTTC TRBV11-3 TRBD1 TRBJ2-1 few
CASSPLPFTVGYTF TGTGCCAGCAGTCCCTTGCCGTTTACTGTAGGCTACACCTTC TRBV6-5 . TRBJ1-2 .
CASSLGQAYNYGYTF TGTGCCAGCAGCTTAGGCCAAGCCTATAACTATGGCTACACCTTC TRBV7-9 . TRBJ1-2 .
CASTVLAGGPTNTGELFF TGCGCCAGCACCGTACTAGCGGGGGGCCCAACGAACACCGGGGAGCTGTTTTTT TRBV10-1 TRBD2 TRBJ2-2 .
CASSTRPGGETQYF TGTGCCAGTAGTACCCGGCCAGGGGGGGAGACCCAGTACTTC TRBV19 . TRBJ2-5 once
CASSSFTSGGPYNEQFF TGTGCCAGTAGTTCATTCACTAGCGGGGGGCCCTACAATGAGCAGTTCTTC TRBV19 TRBD2 TRBJ2-1 .
CASSPFGEETQYF TGTGCCAGCAGCCCCTTTGGGGAGGAGACCCAGTACTTC TRBV7-6 . TRBJ2-5 .
CASSRGDRGNQPQHF TGTGCCAGCAGTCGAGGGGACAGGGGAAATCAGCCCCAGCATTTT TRBV6-5 TRBD1 TRBJ1-5 .
CASSLTTGGETQYF TGCGCCAGCAGCCTCACTACCGGGGGGGAGACCCAGTACTTC TRBV5-1 TRBD2 TRBJ2-5 .
CASSQVSSGVAFF TGCGCCAGCAGCCAAGTATCGTCGGGTGTCGCTTTCTTT TRBV4-1 . TRBJ1-1 .
CATSRAPDSPLHF TGTGCCACCAGCAGAGCGCCGGATTCACCCCTCCACTTT TRBV15 . TRBJ1-6 .
CASSAQQGRGYYGYTF TGTGCCAGCAGTGCCCAACAGGGAAGAGGTTACTATGGCTACACCTTC TRBV25-1 . TRBJ1-2 few
CASSLQLETGEMNTEAFF TGTGCCAGCAGTTTACAACTAGAGACAGGGGAAATGAACACTGAAGCTTTCTTT TRBV28 TRBD1 TRBJ1-1 .
CASSPGTANTEAFF TGTGCCAGCAGCCCCGGGACAGCGAACACTGAAGCTTTCTTT TRBV7-9 TRBD1 TRBJ1-1 .